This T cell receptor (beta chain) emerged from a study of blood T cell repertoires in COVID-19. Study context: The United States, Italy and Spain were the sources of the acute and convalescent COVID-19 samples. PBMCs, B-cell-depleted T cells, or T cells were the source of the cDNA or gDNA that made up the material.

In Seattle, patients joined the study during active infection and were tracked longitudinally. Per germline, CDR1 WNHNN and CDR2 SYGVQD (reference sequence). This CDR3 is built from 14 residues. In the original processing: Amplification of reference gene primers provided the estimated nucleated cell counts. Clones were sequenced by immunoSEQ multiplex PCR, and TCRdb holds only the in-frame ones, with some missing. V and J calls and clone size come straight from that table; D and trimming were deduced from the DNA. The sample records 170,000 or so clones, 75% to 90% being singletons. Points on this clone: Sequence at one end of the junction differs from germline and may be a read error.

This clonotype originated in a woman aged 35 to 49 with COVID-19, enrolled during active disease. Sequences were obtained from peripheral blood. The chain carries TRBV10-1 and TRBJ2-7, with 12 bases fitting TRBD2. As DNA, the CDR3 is TGCGCCAGCAGTGAGCGGACTAGCGGGACCCCTCACAAGTTC. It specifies CASSERTSGTPHKF.